This T cell receptor (beta chain) was profiled in a study of blood T cell repertoires in COVID-19 (dated by TCRdb to 2018 to 2020). Broadly, across the study: The collaborator samples originated in the United States, Italy and Spain and spanned the acute and convalescent phases of COVID-19. The material from the prospective study consisted of cDNA or gDNA derived from T cells, B-cell-depleted T cells, or PBMCs. Deeply sampled blood TCRbeta repertoires from subjects exposed to, actively infected with, or recovered from COVID-19 were included in the dataset. The repertoires were made available in a free public database intended to serve as a resource for research on the immune response to SARS-CoV-2. Samples were obtained from the ongoing ImmuneRACE study (first 160 participants) and from roughly 1,300 subjects provided by 6 global collaborators. A de-identified subject ID, COVID-19 status, age in years and sex were almost always included in the sample metadata. Where HLA class I and class II types were available, the types were taken from metadata supplied by the sample provider, not from assay-based typing. Overall study outcomes, separate from this receptor: The quantity of clinical and demographic metadata differed by source and by participant and was supplied without curation.

TCRbeta CDR3 regions were amplified from genomic DNA by means of the immunoSEQ Assay, a bias-controlled multiplex PCR. The study's processing was this. The number of nucleated cells in each sample was estimated from the amplification of reference gene primers within the assay. To quantify the absolute abundance of each unique TCRbeta CDR3 rearrangement, sequence reads were collapsed and filtered. For each sample, productive Simpson clonality was calculated as the square root of Simpson's diversity index across productive rearrangements. Held by TCRdb, this immuneACCESS table contains in-frame sequences only and omits some clones. Under half of the omission traces to an unresolved V gene where checked; the cause of the rest is unknown. Clone size and the V and J calls come from that table; the DNA yielded D and trimming. This sample is represented by 240,000 or so clones; more than 75% of them were singletons. Over 3% of the sample rests with the top ten.

Inclusive of the bounding cysteine and phenylalanine, the CDR3 is 17 residues long. Of all the DNA, just the CDR3 is kept, 51 bases in frame from base 1. Trimming accounts for 6 bases at V and 5 bases at J, while the number of junction bases matched to no gene is 16. Reading the germline V gene gives CDR1 SGHTA and CDR2 FQGNSA. Samples from volunteer blood donors who had recovered from COVID-19 were contributed by a second Seattle source. Collaborating institutions collected whole blood in K2EDTA tubes following their own protocols. For TCRbeta analysis, collaborators shipped samples as frozen whole blood, isolated PBMCs, or DNA extracted from either of those sample types. On this clone itself: Its antigen target is currently unknown. No qualities accompany the bases; no much larger clone lies one base away.

Sequenced material: peripheral blood. The sequence was obtained from a woman aged 25 to 39 who had recovered from COVID-19. The rearranged segments are TRBV7-2 and TRBJ2-1; 7 bases in between match TRBD2. The CDR3 reads as follows: CASSPFLGRGSNNEQFF. The DNA is TGTGCCAGCAGTCCCTTCCTCGGGCGGGGGAGCAACAATGAGCAGTTCTTC.